Sequencing of this TCR beta chain was carried out in a study of control samples from healthy donors and cancer patients. CDR1 is MDHEN and CDR2 is SYDVKM in the germline V gene. The CDR3 is 14 amino acids. V lost 2 bases, J lost 1 base, and 6 bases lay in between. Measured with immunoSEQ multiplex PCR; TCRdb has only the in-frame clones, and not every one. The table shows about 70,000 clones, with more than 75% occurring only once. Remarks on this clone: Other nucleotide sequences from this sample produce the same CDR3.

Sequencing was carried out using PBMCs. The sequence came from a woman aged 45-65 years with head and neck cancer. The chain links TRBV28 to TRBJ1-5; the D is unclear. CDR3 region: CASSLAGSNQPQHF. For the CDR3, the DNA is TGTGCCAGCAGTTTAGCTGGCAGCAATCAGCCCCAGCATTTT.